This T cell receptor beta chain was recovered during a study of CD8+CD57+ T cells in acquired aplastic anemia. Study as a whole: The mean DNA yield obtained from sorted CD4+ and CD8+ cells came to 3.2 ug. Healthy donors yielded around 10 million CD4+ cell reads on average. Study outcomes and limitations: Approximately 27 CD8+ CDR3 sequences occurred in both the patients and the controls. For CD8+ Simpson's diversity, patients and controls showed no significant difference.

Comment on this clonotype: Its antigen is currently unknown.

Germline values: CDR1 DFQATT, CDR2 SNEGSKA (reference sequence). V was pared by 5 bases and J by 0 bases, with 5 bases between. The CDR3 spans 12 residues. Genomic DNA, serving as template, underwent TCR beta VDJ and CDR3 profiling. TCRdb re-derived calls from the reads in MiXCR, one entry per CDR3 protein. There are some 68,000 distinct CDR3 sequences in the sample; roughly half occur only once, and about 8% lies in the top ten. The sequencing sample was made of sorted CD4+, CD8+, or CD8+CD57+ T cells (not recorded which) from PBMCs. The rearrangement joins TRBV20-1 to TRBJ1-3; D call uncertain. This sequence was found in a human donor in good health, serving as a control. Here the CDR3 DNA reads TGCAGTGCTCGGATCTCTGGAAACACCATATATTTT. It yields the protein CSARISGNTIYF.